This TCR beta chain appears in the sequencing data of a study of Graves' ophthalmopathy and Graves' hyperthyroidism. Study-wide background: Specimen type is peripheral blood, obtained at initial diagnosis before any treatment.

Amplified material comprised TCR beta CDR3 regions derived from RNA transcripts. HTBI primers served in a first-round RT-PCR, which a second-round multiplex PCR followed. TCRdb itself ran the multiplex PCR reads through MiXCR, one entry per CDR3 protein. The sample lists almost 750,000 distinct CDR3 sequences; approximately 40% were seen once. CDR1 is LNHDA, CDR2 SQIVND, per germline (reference sequence). The CDR3 has 13 residues. Trimming took 5 bases from V and 2 from J, leaving 10 bases between them. The specimen sequenced was peripheral blood. The sequence was collected from an adult man with Graves' ophthalmopathy. The rearrangement links TRBV19 to TRBJ2-7; D is uncertain. CDR3 sequence: CASSASLTYEQYF. The CDR3 DNA follows: TGTGCCAGTAGTGCTTCGTTAACCTACGAGCAGTACTTC.